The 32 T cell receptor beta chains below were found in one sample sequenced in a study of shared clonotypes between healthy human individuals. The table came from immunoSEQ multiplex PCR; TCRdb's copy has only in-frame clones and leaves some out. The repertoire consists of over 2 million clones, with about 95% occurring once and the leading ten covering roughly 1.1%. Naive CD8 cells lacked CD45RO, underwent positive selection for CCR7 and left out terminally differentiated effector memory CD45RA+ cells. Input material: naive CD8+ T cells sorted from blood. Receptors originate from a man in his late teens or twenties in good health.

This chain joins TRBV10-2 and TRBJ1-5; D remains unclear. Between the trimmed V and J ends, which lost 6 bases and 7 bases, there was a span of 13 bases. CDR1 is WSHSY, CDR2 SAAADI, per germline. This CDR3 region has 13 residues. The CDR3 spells CASSDGPIQPQHF. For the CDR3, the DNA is TGCGCCAGCAGCGACGGACCGATACAGCCCCAGCATTTT.

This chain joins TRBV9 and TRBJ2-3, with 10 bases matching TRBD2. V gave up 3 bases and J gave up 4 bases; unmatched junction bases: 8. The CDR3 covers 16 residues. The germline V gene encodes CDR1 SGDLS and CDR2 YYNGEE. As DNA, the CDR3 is TGTGCCAGCAGCGGTCAAGCGGGGGGGCCTTCAGATACGCAGTATTTT. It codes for CASSGQAGGPSDTQYF. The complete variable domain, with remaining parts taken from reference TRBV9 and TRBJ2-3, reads DSGVTQTPKHLITATGQRVTLRCSPRSGDLSVYWYQQSLDQGLQFLIQYYNGEERAKGNILERFSAQQFPDLHSELNLSSLELGDSALYFCASSGQAGGPSDTQYFGPGTRLTVL.

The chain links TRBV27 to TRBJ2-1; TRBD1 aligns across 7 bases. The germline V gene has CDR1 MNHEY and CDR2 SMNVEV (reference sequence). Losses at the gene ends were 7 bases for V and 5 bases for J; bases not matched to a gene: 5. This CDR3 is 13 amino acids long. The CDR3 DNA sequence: TGTGCCAGCAATTCGGACAGGCACAATGAGCAGTTCTTC. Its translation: CASNSDRHNEQFF.

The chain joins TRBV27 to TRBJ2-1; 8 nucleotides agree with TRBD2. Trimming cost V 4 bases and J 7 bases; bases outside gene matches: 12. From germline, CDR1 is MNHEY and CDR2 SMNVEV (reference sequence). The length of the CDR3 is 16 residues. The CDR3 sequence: CASSSSAGDSHNEQFF. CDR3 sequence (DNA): TGTGCCAGCAGTTCGTCAGCGGGAGATTCCCATAATGAGCAGTTCTTC.

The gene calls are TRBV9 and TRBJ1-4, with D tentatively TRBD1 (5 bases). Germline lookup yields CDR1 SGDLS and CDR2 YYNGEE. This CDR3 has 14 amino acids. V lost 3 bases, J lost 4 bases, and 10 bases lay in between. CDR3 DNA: TGTGCCAGCAGCGGAAGGCAGGGTAATGAAAAACTGTTTTTT. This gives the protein CASSGRQGNEKLFF.

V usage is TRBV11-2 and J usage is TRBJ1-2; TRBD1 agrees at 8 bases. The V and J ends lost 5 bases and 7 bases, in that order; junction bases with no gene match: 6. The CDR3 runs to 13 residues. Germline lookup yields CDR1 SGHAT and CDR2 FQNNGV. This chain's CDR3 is CASSPGTGGGYTF. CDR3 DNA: TGTGCCAGCAGCCCCGGGACAGGAGGTGGCTACACCTTC.

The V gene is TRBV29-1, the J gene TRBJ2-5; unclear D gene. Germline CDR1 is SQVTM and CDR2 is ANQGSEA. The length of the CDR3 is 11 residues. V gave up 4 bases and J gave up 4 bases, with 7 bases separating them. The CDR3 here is CSVAGGETQYF. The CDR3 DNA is TGCAGCGTTGCAGGCGGAGAGACCCAGTACTTC.

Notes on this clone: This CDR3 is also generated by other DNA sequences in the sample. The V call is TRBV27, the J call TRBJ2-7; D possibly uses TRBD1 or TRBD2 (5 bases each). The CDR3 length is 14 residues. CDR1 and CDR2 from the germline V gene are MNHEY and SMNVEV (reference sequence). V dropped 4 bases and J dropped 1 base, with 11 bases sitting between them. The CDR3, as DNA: TGTGCCAGCAGTTCGGGAAGGGGATCCTACGAGCAGTACTTC. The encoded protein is CASSSGRGSYEQYF.

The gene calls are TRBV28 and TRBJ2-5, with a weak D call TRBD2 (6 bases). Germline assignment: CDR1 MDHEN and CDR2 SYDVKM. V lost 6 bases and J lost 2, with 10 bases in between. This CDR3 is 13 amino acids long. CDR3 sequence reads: CASRWGEQETQYF. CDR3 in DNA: TGTGCCAGCAGGTGGGGGGAACAAGAGACCCAGTACTTC.

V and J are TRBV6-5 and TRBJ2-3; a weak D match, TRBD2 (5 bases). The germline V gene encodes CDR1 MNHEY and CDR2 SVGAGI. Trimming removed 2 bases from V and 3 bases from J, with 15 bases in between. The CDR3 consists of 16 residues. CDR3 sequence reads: CASSYELEVVTDTQYF. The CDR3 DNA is TGTGCCAGCAGTTACGAATTGGAGGTTGTTACAGATACGCAGTATTTT.

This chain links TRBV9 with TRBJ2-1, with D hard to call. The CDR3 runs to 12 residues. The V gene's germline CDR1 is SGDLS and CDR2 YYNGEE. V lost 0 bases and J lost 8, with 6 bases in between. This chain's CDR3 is CASSVEGHEQFF. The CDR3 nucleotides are TGTGCCAGCAGCGTAGAGGGCCATGAGCAGTTCTTC. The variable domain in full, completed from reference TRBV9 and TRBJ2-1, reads DSGVTQTPKHLITATGQRVTLRCSPRSGDLSVYWYQQSLDQGLQFLIQYYNGEERAKGNILERFSAQQFPDLHSELNLSSLELGDSALYFCASSVEGHEQFFGPGTRLTVL.

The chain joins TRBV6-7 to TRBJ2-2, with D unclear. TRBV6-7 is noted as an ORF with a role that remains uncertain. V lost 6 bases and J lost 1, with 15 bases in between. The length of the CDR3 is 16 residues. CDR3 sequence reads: CASRHNLLQNTGELFF. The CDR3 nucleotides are TGTGCCAGCAGACACAACCTGCTTCAGAACACCGGGGAGCTGTTTTTT.

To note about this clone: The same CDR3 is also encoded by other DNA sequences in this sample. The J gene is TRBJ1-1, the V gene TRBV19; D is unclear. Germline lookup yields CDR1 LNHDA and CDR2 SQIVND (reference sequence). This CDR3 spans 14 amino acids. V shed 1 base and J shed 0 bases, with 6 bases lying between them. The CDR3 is CASSIGSLNTEAFF. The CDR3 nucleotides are TGTGCCAGTAGTATAGGGTCACTGAACACTGAAGCTTTCTTT.

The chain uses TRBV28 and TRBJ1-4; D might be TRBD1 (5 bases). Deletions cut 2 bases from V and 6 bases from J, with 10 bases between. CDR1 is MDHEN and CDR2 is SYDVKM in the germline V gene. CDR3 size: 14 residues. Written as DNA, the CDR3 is TGTGCCAGCAGTTTACAGGGATGGGATGAAAAACTGTTTTTT. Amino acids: CASSLQGWDEKLFF.

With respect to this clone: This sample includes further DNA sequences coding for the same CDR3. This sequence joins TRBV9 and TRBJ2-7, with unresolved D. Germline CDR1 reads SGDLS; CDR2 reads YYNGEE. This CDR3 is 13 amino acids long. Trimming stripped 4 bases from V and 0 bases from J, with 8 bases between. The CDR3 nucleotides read TGTGCCAGCAGCCCGCGTTACTCCTACGAGCAGTACTTC. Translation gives CASSPRYSYEQYF.

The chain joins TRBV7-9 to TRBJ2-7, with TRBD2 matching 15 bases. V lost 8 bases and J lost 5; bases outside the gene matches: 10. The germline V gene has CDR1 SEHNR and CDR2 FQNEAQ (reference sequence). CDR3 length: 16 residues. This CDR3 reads CASAGLAGGPRNEQYF. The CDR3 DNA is TGTGCCAGCGCCGGACTAGCGGGAGGGCCCCGGAACGAGCAGTACTTC.

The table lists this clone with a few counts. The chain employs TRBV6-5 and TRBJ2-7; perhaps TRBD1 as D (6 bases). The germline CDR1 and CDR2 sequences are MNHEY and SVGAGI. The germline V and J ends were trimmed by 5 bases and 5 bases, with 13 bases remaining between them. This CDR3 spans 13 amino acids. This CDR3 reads CASSQTGFDEQYF. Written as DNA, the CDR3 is TGTGCCAGCAGTCAGACAGGATTTGACGAGCAGTACTTC.

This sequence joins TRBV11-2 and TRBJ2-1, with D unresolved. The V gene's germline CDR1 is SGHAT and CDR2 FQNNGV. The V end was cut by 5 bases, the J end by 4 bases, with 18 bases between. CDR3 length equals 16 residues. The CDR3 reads CASSPRNVLVYNEQFF. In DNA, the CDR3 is TGTGCCAGCAGCCCCAGGAATGTTCTAGTGTACAATGAGCAGTTCTTC.

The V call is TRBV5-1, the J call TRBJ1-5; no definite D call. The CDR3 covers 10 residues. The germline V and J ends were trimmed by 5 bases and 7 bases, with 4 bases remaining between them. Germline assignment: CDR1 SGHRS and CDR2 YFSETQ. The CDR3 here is CASRKQPQHF. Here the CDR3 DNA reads TGCGCCAGCAGGAAACAGCCCCAGCATTTT.

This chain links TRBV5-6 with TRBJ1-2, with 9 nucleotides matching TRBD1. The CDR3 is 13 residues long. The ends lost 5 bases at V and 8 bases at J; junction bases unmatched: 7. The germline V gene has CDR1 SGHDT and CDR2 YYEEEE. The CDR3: CASRIQGAEGYTF. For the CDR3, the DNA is TGTGCCAGCAGGATACAGGGGGCCGAAGGCTACACCTTC.

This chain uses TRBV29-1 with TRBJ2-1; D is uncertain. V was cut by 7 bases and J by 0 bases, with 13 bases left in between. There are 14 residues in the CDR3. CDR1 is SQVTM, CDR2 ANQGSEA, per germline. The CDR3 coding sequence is TGCAGCGCCCCTTCATTAGACTCCTACAATGAGCAGTTCTTC. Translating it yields CSAPSLDSYNEQFF.

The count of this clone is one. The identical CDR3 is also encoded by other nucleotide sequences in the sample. CDR3 loop: CASSPTGNTEAFF. In DNA form, the CDR3 reads TGTGCCAGCAGCCCCACAGGGAACACTGAAGCTTTCTTT. The gene calls are TRBV5-4 and TRBJ1-1; a weak D match, TRBD1 (5 bases). Germline CDR1 and CDR2: SGHNT and YYREEE (reference sequence). The CDR3 is 13 residues long. Trimming took off 4 bases at V and 1 base at J, with 8 bases between the two ends.

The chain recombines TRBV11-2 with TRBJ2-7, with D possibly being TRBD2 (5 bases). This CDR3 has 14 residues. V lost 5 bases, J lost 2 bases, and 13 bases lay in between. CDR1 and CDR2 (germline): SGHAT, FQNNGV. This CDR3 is CASSLLVRAYEQYF. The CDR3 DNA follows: TGTGCCAGCAGCCTGCTGGTGAGGGCCTACGAGCAGTACTTC.

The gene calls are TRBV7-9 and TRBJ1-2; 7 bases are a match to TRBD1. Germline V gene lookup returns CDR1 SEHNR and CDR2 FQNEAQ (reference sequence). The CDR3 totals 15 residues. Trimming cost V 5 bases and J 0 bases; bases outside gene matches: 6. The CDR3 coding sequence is TGTGCCAGCAGCCCCCGGGACAGCACTAACTATGGCTACACCTTC. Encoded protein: CASSPRDSTNYGYTF. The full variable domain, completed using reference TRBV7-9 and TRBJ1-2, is DTGVSQNPRHKITKRGQNVTFRCDPISEHNRLYWYRQTLGQGPEFLTYFQNEAQLEKSRLLSDRFSAERPKGSFSTLEIQRTEQGDSAMYLCASSPRDSTNYGYTFGSGTRLTVV.

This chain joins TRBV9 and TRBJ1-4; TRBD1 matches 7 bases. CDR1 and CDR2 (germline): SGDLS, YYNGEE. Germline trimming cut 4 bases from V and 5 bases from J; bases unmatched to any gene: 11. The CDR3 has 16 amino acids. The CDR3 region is CASSSSGAGGNEKLFF. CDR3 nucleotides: TGTGCCAGCAGCTCCTCGGGGGCAGGGGGGAATGAAAAACTGTTTTTT. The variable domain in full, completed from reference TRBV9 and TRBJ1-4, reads DSGVTQTPKHLITATGQRVTLRCSPRSGDLSVYWYQQSLDQGLQFLIQYYNGEERAKGNILERFSAQQFPDLHSELNLSSLELGDSALYFCASSSSGAGGNEKLFFGSGTQLSVL.

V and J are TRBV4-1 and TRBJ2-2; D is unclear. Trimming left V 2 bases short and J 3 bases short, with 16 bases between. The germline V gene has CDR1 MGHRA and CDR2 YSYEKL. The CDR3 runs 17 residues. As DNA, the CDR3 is TGCGCCAGCAGCCAACCCGCCCTCCGCTGGGACACCGGGGAGCTGTTTTTT. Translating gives CASSQPALRWDTGELFF.

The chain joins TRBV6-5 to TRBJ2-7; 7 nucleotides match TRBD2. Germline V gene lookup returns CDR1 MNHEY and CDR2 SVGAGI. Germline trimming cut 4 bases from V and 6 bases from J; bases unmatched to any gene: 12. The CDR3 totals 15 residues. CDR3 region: CASSFLAEQPSEQYF. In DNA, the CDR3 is TGTGCCAGCAGTTTTCTAGCGGAGCAGCCCAGCGAGCAGTACTTC.

CDR3 sequence reads: CASSLTTGLLTTNEKLFF. The CDR3 nucleotides read TGCGCCAGCAGCCTGACTACAGGGTTATTGACAACTAATGAAAAACTGTTTTTT. The chain couples TRBV5-1 to TRBJ1-4; TRBD1 is a possible D gene (6 bases). This CDR3 is built from 18 residues. Germline V lookup: CDR1 SGHRS, CDR2 YFSETQ. Trimming removed 4 bases from V and 0 bases from J, with 19 bases in between. The whole variable domain, filled in from reference TRBV5-1 and TRBJ1-4, reads KAGVTQTPRYLIKTRGQQVTLSCSPISGHRSVSWYQQTPGQGLQFLFEYFSETQRNKGNFPGRFSGRQFSNSRSEMNVSTLELGDSALYLCASSLTTGLLTTNEKLFFGSGTQLSVL.

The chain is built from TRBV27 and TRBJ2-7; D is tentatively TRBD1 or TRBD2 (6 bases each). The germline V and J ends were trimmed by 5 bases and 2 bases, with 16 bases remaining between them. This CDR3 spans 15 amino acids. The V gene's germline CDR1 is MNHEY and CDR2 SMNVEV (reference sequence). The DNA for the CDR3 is TGTGCCAGCAGTCTAGGGGGGTTCCAGGCCTACGAGCAGTACTTC. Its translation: CASSLGGFQAYEQYF.

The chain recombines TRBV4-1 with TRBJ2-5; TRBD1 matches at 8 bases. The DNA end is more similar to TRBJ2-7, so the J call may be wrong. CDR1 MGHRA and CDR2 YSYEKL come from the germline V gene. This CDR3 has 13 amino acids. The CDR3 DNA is TGCGCCAGCAGCCAGCCTACAGGGGGCGAGCAGTACTTC. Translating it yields CASSQPTGGEQYF.

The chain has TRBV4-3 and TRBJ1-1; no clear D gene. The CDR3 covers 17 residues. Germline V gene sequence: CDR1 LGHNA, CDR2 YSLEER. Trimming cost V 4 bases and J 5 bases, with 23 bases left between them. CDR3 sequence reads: CASSRTGDLARVTEAFF. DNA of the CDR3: TGCGCCAGCAGCCGAACCGGAGACTTAGCCCGTGTTACTGAAGCTTTCTTT.

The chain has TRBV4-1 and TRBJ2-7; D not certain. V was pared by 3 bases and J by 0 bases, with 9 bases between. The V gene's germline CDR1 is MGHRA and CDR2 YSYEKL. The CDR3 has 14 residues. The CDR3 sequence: CASSQAETSYEQYF. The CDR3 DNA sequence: TGCGCCAGCAGCCAGGCGGAAACCTCCTACGAGCAGTACTTC.